This TCR beta chain was observed in a study of OX40 agonist ivuxolimab in advanced cancers. Study context: Patients enrolled in dose escalation were diagnosed with hepatocellular carcinoma, melanoma, renal cell or head and neck cancer.

Germline V gene data show CDR1 as MDHEN and CDR2 as SYDVKM. The V and J ends lost 5 bases and 8 bases, in that order; junction bases with no gene match: 10. There are 15 residues in the CDR3. The study, taken as a whole, reports: Clonal expansion was seen in CD4+ and CD8+ blood T cells by week 6 at 0.1 to 3.0 mg/kg. With doses of 0.1-3.0 mg/kg, partial responders showed among the lowest clonal expansion.

The table came from immunoSEQ multiplex PCR; TCRdb's copy has only in-frame clones and leaves some out. The sample shows about 100,000 clones, approximately 89% of them seen only once. A remark on this clone: The antigen remains unidentified.

The sample was CD4+ or CD8+ T cells sorted from blood, taken in a trial of the OX40 agonist ivuxolimab. The chain carries TRBV28 and TRBJ1-4, with 8 bases fitting TRBD1. This sequence was found in an adult with an advanced solid tumor such as melanoma, head and neck, liver or kidney cancer. CDR3 coding DNA: TGTGCCAGCAGTGCCCAGGGGGCCATGGTAGAAAAACTGTTTTTT. Protein sequence: CASSAQGAMVEKLFF.